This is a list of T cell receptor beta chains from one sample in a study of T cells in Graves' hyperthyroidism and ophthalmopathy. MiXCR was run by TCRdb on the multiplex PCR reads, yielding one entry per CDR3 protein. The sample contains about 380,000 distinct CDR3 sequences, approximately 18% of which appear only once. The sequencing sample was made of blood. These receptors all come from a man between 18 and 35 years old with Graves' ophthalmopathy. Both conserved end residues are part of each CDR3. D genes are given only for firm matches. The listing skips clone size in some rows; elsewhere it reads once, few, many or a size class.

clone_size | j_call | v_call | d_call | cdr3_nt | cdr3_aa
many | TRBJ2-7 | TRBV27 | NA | TGTGCCAGCAGTTTAGGGAGGCAGGGGATCACCTACGAGCAGTACTTC | CASSLGRQGITYEQYF
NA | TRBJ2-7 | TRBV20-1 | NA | TGCAGTGCTAGAGCCCACTTGAGCTCCTACGAGCAGTACTTC | CSARAHLSSYEQYF
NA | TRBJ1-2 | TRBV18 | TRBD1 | TGTGCCAGCTCACCACCCTTCCGGGACAGAAACTATGGCTACACCTTC | CASSPPFRDRNYGYTF
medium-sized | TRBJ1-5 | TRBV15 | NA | TGTGCCACCAGCAGGGGTGCGGATTGGGAGTTAAATCAGCCCCAGCATTTT | CATSRGADWELNQPQHF
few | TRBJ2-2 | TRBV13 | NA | TGTGCCAGCAGCTCCGGACTGGAGAGATACACCGGGGAGCTGTTTTTT | CASSSGLERYTGELFF
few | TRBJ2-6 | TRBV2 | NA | TGTGCCAGCAGTGAGCTCGGGGGTTCAACTGGGGCCAACGTCCTGACTTTC | CASSELGGSTGANVLTF
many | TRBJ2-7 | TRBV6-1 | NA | TGTGCCAGCAGACTCTCAGGGTATAGCGGCTACGAGCAGTACTTC | CASRLSGYSGYEQYF
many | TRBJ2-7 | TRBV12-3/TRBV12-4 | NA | TGTGCCAGCAGCCCGAGGATTAGGGGCTCAACTAGCAGTGTCGAGCAGTACTTC | CASSPRIRGSTSSVEQYF
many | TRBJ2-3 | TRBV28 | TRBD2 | TGTGCCAGCAGTTTCCCTGGGGGGGACACAGATACGCAGTATTTT | CASSFPGGDTDTQYF
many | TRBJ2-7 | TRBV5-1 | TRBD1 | TGCGCCAGCAGCTTGGAGAAAACGGGACAGGGCATTTACGAGCAGTACTTC | CASSLEKTGQGIYEQYF
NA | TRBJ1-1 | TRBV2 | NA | TGTGCCAGCAAAACTATTCGGGCAGGAAAGATGAACACTGAAGCTTTCTTT | CASKTIRAGKMNTEAFF
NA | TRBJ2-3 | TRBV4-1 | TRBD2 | TGCGCCAGCAGTCGGACTAGGGACCCTAGCACAGATACGCAGTATTTT | CASSRTRDPSTDTQYF
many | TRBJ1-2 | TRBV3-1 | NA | TGTGCCAGCAGCCAAGATAGTAGTAACTATGGCTACACCTTC | CASSQDSSNYGYTF
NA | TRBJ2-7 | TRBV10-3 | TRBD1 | TGTGCCATCAGTGCCTCGACAGGGGCGAACTCCTACGAGCAGTACTTC | CAISASTGANSYEQYF
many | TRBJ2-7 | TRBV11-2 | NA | TGTGCCAGCAGCTTGCAGGGTTCTCACGAGCAGTACTTC | CASSLQGSHEQYF
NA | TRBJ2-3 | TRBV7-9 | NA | TGTGCCACCGGGATAGATAGCACAGATACGCAGTATTTT | CATGIDSTDTQYF
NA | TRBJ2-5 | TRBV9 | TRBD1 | TGTGCCAGCAGCACTCCCCCCGGGACAGGGGTGGAGACCCAGTACTTC | CASSTPPGTGVETQYF
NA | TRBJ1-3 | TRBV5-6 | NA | TGTGCCAGCAGCTGGGTGAGCGGCACCGCCTCTGGAAACACCATATATTTT | CASSWVSGTASGNTIYF
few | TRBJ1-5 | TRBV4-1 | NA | TGCGCCAGCAGCCAAGAAAGGGACGGCTATAGCAATCAGCCCCAGCATTTT | CASSQERDGYSNQPQHF
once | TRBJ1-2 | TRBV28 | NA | TGTGCCGCCGCGCAGTTGGTGGGTGGCTACACCTTC | CAAAQLVGGYTF
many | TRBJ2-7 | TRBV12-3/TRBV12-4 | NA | TGTGCCAGCAGTTCGGGACTTAACTACGAGCAGTACTTC | CASSSGLNYEQYF
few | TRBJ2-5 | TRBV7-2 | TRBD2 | TGTGCCAGCAGCTTAGCAGCGGGGGGGGCGGAGACCCAGTACTTC | CASSLAAGGAETQYF
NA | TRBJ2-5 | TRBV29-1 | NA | TGCAGCGCAAGCCCGCAGGGAGAGACCCAGTACTTC | CSASPQGETQYF
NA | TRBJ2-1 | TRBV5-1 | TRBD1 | TGCGCCAGCAGCCCGGGACAGGGAATATACAATGAGCAGTTCTTC | CASSPGQGIYNEQFF
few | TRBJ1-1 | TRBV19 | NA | TGTGCCAGTAGTCGGAGGCAGGGGAACACTGAAGCTTTCTTT | CASSRRQGNTEAFF
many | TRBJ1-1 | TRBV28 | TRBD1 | TGTGCCAGCAGTACAGGGGGCAGCATGAACACTGAAGCTTTCTTT | CASSTGGSMNTEAFF
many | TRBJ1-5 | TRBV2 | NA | TGTGCCAGCGAGCGGGACAGCAATCAGCCCCAGCATTTT | CASERDSNQPQHF
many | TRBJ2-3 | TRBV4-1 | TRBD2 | TGCGCCAGCAGCCAAGGGATAGCGGGGGTTGTGAGTGGAGATACGCAGTATTTT | CASSQGIAGVVSGDTQYF
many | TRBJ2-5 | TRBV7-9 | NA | TGTGCCAGCAGCTTAGCCGGGGCAGGGGTTTACGAGACCCAGTACTTC | CASSLAGAGVYETQYF
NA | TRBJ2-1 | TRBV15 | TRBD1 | TGTGCCACCAGCAGTCTTACTGGGACAGGGGACCCCTACAATGAGCAGTTCTTC | CATSSLTGTGDPYNEQFF
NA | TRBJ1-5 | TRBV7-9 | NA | TGTGCCAGCAGCTCGACGGTTACCTGGGGCAATCAGCCCCAGCATTTT | CASSSTVTWGNQPQHF
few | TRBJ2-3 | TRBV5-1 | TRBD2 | TGCGCCAGCCCCCTCGAGCGGGGGGCGGGAGATACGCAGTATTTT | CASPLERGAGDTQYF
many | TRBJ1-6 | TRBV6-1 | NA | TGTGCCAGCAGTCCCCGACCCGAGGATTCACCCCTCCACTTT | CASSPRPEDSPLHF
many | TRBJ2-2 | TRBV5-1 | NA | TGCGCCAGCAGCTTGGCCGCGGGGGCGCCAGGGGAGCTGTTTTTT | CASSLAAGAPGELFF
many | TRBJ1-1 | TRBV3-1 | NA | TGTGCCAGCATCGGGGGGGGTGCTGAAGCTTTCTTT | CASIGGGAEAFF
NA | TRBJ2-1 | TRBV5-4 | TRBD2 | TGTGCCAGCAGCTTGGGGACTAGCGGGGTCTCGGAGCAGTTCTTC | CASSLGTSGVSEQFF
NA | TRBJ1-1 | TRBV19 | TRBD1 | TGTGCCAGTGGAAGGACAGGGAGGGGGATGAACACTGAAGCTTTCTTT | CASGRTGRGMNTEAFF
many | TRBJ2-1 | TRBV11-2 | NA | TGTGCCAGCAGCTTATTGGCGGGGAGCTACAATGAGCAGTTCTTC | CASSLLAGSYNEQFF
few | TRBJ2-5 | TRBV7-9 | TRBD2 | TGTGCCAGCAGCTTAGGTCGCGGGGGGGAAGAGACCCAGTACTTC | CASSLGRGGEETQYF
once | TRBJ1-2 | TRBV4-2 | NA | TGTGCCAGCAGCCAGCAGGGGAAGGGGAACTATGACTACACCTTC | CASSQQGKGNYDYTF
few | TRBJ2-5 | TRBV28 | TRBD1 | TGTGCCAGCAGTCGCCCCGGGACAGGGGGAGAGACCCAGTACTTC | CASSRPGTGGETQYF
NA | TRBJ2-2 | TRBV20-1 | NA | TGCAGTGCCATTCGACATTTGAACACCGGGGAGCTGTTTTTT | CSAIRHLNTGELFF
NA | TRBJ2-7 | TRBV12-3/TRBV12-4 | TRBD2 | TGTGCCAGCCATCAATTGCTGACTAGCGGACAATACGAGCAGTACTTC | CASHQLLTSGQYEQYF
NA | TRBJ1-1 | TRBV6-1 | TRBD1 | TGTGCCAGCGGGGACAGCTACACTGAAGCTTTCTTT | CASGDSYTEAFF
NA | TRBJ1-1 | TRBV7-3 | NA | TGTGCCAGCAGCTTAACTTCCGGGGCGGGGGGGAGCACTGAAGCTTTCTTT | CASSLTSGAGGSTEAFF
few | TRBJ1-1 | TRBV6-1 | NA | TGCGCCAGCAGCCAGAGGGAAAACACTGAAGCTTTCTTT | CASSQRENTEAFF
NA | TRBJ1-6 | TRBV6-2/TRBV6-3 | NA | TGTGCCAGCAGTTATCTCCGACTCGGGGCGGATGATGCACCCCTCCACTTT | CASSYLRLGADDAPLHF
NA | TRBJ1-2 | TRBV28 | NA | TGTGCCAGCTTCGGATTTTCGTTTAACTATGGCTACACCTTC | CASFGFSFNYGYTF
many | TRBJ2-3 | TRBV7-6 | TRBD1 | TGTGCCAGCAGCTTAGGGGACAGGGTGTTCACAGATACGCAGTATTTT | CASSLGDRVFTDTQYF
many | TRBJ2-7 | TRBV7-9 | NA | TGTGCCAGCAGCCAACCCCACTACGAGCAGTACTTC | CASSQPHYEQYF
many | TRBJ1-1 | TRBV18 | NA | TGTGCCAGCTCACCAGAAAGGGGGGAGACTTTCTTT | CASSPERGETFF
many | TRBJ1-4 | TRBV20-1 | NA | TGCAGTGCTCTGGGGGGTGAAAAACTGTTTTTT | CSALGGEKLFF
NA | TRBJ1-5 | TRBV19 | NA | TGTGCCAGTGGGGCCCAGCACCAGCAGCCCCAGCATTTT | CASGAQHQQPQHF
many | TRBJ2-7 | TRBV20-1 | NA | TGCAGTGCTCCCCGGGCGAGCTCCTACGAGCAGTACTTC | CSAPRASSYEQYF
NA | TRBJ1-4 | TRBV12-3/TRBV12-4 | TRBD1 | TGTGCCAGCACCTTTGGGACAGGGGTCGGAAAACTGTTTTTT | CASTFGTGVGKLFF
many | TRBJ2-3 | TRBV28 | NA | TGTGCCAGTGGGCCAGGGGGGGCAACAGATACGCAGTATTTT | CASGPGGATDTQYF
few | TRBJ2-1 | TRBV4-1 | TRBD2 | TGCGCCAGCAGCCGCCCCGCCGGGGGGGCGGGTGAGCAGTTCTTC | CASSRPAGGAGEQFF
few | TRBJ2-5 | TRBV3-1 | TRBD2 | TGTGCCAGCAGCCAAGTTGCGGGGGGGATTTCTGAGACCCAGTACTTC | CASSQVAGGISETQYF
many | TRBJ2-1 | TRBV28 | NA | TGTGCCAGCACCTACGGGTCAGGGTTAATGGAGCAGTTCTTC | CASTYGSGLMEQFF